This TCR beta chain originates from a study of T cell responses to AZD1222 COVID-19 vaccine. Across the whole study: Recipients boosted at about 4 weeks or about 12 weeks are pooled.

Study-level findings and limits: No repertoire was sampled before or during the peak T cell response, only after it. Clonal diversity may have been underestimated, and the donors were mostly white British, with more females than males.

Germline values: CDR1 SGHDT, CDR2 YYEEEE. The V end lost 4 bases, the J end lost 1 base, and 14 bases lay between the germline ends. The CDR3 runs 15 residues. About this clone itself: Antigen unknown.

Using immunoSEQ multiplex PCR, the repertoire was profiled, and TCRdb retains in-frame clones only, with some absent. The table shows roughly 120,000 clones, with roughly 90% occurring only once. This sample comprised peripheral blood, obtained on day 0 of AZD1222 vaccination. This clonotype originated in an adult in good health. This chain links TRBV5-6 with TRBJ1-1, with a tentative D call TRBD1 (5 bases). The CDR3 region is CASSPVAGKNTEAFF. In DNA, the CDR3 is TGTGCCAGCAGCCCCGTGGCAGGGAAGAACACTGAAGCTTTCTTT.